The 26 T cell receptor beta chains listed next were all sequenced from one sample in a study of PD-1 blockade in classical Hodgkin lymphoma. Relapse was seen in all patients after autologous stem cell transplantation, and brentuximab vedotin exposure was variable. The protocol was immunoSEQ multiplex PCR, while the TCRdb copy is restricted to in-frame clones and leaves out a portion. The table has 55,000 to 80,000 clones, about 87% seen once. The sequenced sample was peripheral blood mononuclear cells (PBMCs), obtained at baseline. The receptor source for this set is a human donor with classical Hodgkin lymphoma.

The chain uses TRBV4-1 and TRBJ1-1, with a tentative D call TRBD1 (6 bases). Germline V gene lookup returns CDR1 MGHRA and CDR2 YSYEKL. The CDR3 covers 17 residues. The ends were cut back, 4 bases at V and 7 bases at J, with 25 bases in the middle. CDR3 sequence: CASSRSRDTRVGIEAFF. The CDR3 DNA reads TGCGCCAGCAGCCGAAGTAGGGACACCCGCGTGGGGATTGAAGCTTTCTTT.

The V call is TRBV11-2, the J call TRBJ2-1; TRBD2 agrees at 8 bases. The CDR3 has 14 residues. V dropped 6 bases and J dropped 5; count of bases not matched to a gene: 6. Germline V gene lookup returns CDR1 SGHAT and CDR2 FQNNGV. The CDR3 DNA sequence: TGTGCCAGCAGTTATCTAGCGGGTAACAATGAGCAGTTCTTC. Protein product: CASSYLAGNNEQFF.

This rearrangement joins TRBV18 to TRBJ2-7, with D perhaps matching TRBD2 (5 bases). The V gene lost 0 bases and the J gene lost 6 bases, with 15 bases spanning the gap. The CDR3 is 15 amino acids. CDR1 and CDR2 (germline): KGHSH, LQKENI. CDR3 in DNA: TGTGCCAGCTCACCACCGGCCCTAGCTGGTAGCGAGCAGTACTTC. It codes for CASSPPALAGSEQYF.

Written as DNA, the CDR3 is TGCGCCAGCAGCCAAGATCCCGGGACACTTTATGGCTACACCTTC. Translation: CASSQDPGTLYGYTF. V gene TRBV4-3 combines with J gene TRBJ1-2; possible D gene TRBD1, 6 bases. CDR1 is LGHNA and CDR2 is YSLEER in the germline V gene. The CDR3 runs 15 residues. Trimming left V 0 bases short and J 5 bases short, with 13 bases between.

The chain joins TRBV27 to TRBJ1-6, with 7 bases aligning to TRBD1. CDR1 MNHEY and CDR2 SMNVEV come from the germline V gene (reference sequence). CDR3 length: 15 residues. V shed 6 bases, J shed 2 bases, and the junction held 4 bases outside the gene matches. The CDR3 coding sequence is TGTGCCAGCAGCTACGGGACAGCCTATAATTCACCCCTCCACTTT. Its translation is CASSYGTAYNSPLHF.

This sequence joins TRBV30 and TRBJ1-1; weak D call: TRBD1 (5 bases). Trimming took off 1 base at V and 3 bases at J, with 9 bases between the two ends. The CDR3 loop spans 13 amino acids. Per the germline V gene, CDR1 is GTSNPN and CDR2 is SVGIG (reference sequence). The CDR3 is CAWSAGVDTEAFF. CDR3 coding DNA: TGTGCCTGGAGTGCGGGGGTTGACACTGAAGCTTTCTTT.

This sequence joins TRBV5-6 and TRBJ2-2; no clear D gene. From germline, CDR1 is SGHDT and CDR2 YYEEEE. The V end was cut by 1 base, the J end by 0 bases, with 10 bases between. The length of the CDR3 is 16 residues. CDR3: CASSLLGHSNTGELFF. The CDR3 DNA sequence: TGTGCCAGCAGCTTGCTCGGCCACTCGAACACCGGGGAGCTGTTTTTT.

CDR3 amino acids: CASSDRTAANTGELFF. The DNA of the CDR3 is TGCGCCAGCAGCGACCGGACGGCCGCGAACACCGGGGAGCTGTTTTTT. The chain recombines TRBV5-1 with TRBJ2-2; no clear D. The CDR3 is made up of 16 amino acids. Germline CDR1 SGHRS, CDR2 YFSETQ. Trimming took 4 bases from V and 0 from J, leaving 13 bases between them.

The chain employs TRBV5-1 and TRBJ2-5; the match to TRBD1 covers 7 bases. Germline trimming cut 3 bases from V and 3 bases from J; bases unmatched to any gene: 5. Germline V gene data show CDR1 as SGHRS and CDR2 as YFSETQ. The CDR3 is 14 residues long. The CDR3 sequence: CASSSRQGEETQYF. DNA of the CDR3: TGCGCCAGCAGCTCAAGACAGGGAGAAGAGACCCAGTACTTC.

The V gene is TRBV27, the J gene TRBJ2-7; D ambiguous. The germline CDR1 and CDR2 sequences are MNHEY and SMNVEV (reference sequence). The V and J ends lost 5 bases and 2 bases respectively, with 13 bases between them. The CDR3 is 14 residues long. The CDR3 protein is CASSPKVIAYEQYF. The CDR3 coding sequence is TGTGCCAGCAGTCCTAAGGTCATAGCCTACGAGCAGTACTTC.

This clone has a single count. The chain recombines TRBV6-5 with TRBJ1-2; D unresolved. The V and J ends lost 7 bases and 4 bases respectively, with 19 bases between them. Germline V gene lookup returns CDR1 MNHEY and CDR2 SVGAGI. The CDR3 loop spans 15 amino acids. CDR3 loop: CASNTGPSGAYGYTF. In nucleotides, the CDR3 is TGTGCCAGCAATACCGGGCCCTCCGGAGCCTATGGCTACACCTTC.

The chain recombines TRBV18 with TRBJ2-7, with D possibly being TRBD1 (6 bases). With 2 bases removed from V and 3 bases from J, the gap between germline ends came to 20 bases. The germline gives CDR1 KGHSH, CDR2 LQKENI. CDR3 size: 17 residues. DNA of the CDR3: TGTGCCAGCTCACCAGGGGGCCCCGGGCACCCAAACTACGAGCAGTACTTC. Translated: CASSPGGPGHPNYEQYF.

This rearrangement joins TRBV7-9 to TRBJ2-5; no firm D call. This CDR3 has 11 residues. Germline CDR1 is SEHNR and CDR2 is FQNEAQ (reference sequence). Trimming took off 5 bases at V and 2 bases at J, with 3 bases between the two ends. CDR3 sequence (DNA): TGTGCCAGCAGCGGACAAGAGACCCAGTACTTC. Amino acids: CASSGQETQYF.

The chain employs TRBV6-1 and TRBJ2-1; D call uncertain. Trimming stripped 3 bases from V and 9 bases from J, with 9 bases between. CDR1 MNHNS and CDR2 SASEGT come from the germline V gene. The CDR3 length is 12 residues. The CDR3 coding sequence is TGTGCCAGCAGTGATTCCGTCCCTGAGCAGTTCTTC. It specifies CASSDSVPEQFF.

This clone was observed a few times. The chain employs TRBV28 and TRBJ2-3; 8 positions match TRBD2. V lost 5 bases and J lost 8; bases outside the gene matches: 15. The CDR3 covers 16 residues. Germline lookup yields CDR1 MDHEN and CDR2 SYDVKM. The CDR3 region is CASSGEGRGARFTQYF. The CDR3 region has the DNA TGTGCCAGCAGTGGCGAAGGGCGGGGGGCCCGGTTTACGCAGTATTTT.

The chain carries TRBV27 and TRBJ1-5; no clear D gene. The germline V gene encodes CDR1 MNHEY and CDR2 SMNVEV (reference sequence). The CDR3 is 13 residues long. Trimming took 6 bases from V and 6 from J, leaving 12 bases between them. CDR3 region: CASSPGGGQPQHF. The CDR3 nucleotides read TGTGCCAGCAGCCCCGGCGGCGGTCAGCCCCAGCATTTT.

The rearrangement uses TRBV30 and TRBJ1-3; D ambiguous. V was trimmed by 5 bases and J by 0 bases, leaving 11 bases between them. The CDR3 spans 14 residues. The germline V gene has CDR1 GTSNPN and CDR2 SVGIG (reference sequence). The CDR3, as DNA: TGTGCCTGGGACGGCAGGACCTCTGGAAACACCATATATTTT. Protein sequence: CAWDGRTSGNTIYF.

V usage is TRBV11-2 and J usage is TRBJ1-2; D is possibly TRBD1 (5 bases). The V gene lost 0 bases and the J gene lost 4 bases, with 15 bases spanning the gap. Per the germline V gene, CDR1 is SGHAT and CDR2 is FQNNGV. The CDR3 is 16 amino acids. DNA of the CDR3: TGTGCCAGCAGCTTAGATGGCGAGGGGAACACCTATGGCTACACCTTC. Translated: CASSLDGEGNTYGYTF.

CDR3 sequence: CASRMGLARADTQYF. The DNA of the CDR3 is TGTGCCAGCAGGATGGGACTAGCGAGGGCAGATACGCAGTATTTT. The chain uses TRBV5-5 and TRBJ2-3, with 10 bases fitting TRBD2. Germline values: CDR1 SGHKS, CDR2 YYEKEE (reference sequence). This CDR3 is 15 amino acids long. V shed 5 bases, J shed 4 bases, and the junction held 7 bases outside the gene matches.

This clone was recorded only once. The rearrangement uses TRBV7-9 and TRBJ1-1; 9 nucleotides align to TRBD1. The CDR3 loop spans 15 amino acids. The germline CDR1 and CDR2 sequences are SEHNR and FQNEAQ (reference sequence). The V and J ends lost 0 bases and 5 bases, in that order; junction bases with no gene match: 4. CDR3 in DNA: TGTGCCAGCAGCTTAGCTACAGGGGGCTCGACTGAAGCTTTCTTT. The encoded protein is CASSLATGGSTEAFF. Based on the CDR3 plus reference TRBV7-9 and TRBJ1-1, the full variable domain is DTGVSQNPRHKITKRGQNVTFRCDPISEHNRLYWYRQTLGQGPEFLTYFQNEAQLEKSRLLSDRFSAERPKGSFSTLEIQRTEQGDSAMYLCASSLATGGSTEAFFGQGTRLTVV.

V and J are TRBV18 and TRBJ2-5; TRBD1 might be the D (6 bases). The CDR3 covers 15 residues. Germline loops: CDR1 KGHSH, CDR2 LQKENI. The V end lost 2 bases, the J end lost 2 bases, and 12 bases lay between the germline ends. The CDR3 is CASSPSRTAQETQYF. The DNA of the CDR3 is TGTGCCAGCTCACCATCAAGGACAGCACAAGAGACCCAGTACTTC.

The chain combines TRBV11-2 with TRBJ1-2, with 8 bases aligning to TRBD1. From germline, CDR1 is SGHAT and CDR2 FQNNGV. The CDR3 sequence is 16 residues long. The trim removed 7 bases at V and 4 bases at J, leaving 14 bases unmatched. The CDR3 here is CASKASRGPFGYGYTF. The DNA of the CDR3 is TGTGCCAGCAAAGCCAGCAGGGGGCCCTTTGGCTATGGCTACACCTTC.

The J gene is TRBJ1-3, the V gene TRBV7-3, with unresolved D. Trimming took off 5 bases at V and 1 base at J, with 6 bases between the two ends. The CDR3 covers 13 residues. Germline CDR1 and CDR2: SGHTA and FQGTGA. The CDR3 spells CASSRGSGNTIYF. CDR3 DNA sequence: TGTGCCAGCAGCCGGGGTTCTGGAAACACCATATATTTT.

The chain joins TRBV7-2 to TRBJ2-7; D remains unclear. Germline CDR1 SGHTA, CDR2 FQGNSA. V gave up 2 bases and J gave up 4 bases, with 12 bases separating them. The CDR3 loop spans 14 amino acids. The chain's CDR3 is CASSLYPVDYEQYF. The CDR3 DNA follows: TGTGCCAGCAGCTTATACCCGGTTGATTACGAGCAGTACTTC. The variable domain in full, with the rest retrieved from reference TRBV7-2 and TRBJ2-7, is GAGVSQSPSNKVTEKGKDVELRCDPISGHTALYWYRQSLGQGLEFLIYFQGNSAPDKSGLPSDRFSAERTGGSVSTLTIQRTQQEDSAVYLCASSLYPVDYEQYFGPGTRLTVT.

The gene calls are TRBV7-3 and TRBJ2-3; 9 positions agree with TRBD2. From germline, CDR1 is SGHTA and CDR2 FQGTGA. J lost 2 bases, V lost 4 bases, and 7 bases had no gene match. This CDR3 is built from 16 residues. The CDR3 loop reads CASSSVAGDITDTQYF. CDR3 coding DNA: TGTGCCAGCAGCTCGGTAGCGGGGGATATCACAGATACGCAGTATTTT.

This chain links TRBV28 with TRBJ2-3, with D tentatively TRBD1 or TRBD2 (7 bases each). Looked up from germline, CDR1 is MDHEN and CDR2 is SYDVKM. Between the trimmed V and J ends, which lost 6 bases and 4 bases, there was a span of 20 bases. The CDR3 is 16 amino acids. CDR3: CASSLRQGRGADTQYF. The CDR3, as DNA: TGTGCCAGCAGCCTACGACAGGGTCGGGGGGCAGATACGCAGTATTTT.